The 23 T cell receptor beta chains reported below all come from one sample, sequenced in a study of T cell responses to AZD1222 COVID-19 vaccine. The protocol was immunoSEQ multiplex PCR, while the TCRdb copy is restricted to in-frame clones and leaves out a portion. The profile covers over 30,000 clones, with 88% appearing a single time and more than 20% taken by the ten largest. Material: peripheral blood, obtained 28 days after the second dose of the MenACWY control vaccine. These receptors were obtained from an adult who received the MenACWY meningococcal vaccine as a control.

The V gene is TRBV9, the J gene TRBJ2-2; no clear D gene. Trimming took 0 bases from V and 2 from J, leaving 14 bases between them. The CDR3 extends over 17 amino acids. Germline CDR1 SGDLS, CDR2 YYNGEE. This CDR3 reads CASSVGWVAANTGELFF. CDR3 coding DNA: TGTGCCAGCAGCGTAGGTTGGGTGGCGGCTAACACCGGGGAGCTGTTTTTT.

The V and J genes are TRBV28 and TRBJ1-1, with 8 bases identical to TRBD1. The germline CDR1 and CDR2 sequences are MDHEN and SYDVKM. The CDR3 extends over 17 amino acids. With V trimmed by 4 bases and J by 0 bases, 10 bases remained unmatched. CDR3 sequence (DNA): TGTGCCAGCAGTTCTCCGGGACAGGCTCATATGAACACTGAAGCTTTCTTT. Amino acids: CASSSPGQAHMNTEAFF.

The CDR3 loop reads CASSPGRSPYEQYF. In nucleotides, the CDR3 is TGTGCCAGTAGTCCGGGCAGGTCTCCCTACGAGCAGTACTTC. This chain uses TRBV19 with TRBJ2-7; D gene unclear. V was trimmed by 5 bases and J by 2 bases, leaving 13 bases between them. The CDR3 runs 14 residues. Looked up from germline, CDR1 is LNHDA and CDR2 is SQIVND (reference sequence).

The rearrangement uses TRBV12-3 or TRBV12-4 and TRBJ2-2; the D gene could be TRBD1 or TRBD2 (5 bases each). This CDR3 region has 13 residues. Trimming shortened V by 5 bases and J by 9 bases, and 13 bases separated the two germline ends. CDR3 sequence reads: CASSNRDHWELFF. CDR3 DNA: TGTGCCAGCAGTAACCGGGACCATTGGGAGCTGTTTTTT.

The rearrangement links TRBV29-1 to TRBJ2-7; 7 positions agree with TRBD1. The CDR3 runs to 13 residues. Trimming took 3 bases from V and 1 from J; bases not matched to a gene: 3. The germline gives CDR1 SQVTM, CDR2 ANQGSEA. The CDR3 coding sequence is TGCAGCGTTGAGGACAGGCGGTCCTACGAGCAGTACTTC. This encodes CSVEDRRSYEQYF.

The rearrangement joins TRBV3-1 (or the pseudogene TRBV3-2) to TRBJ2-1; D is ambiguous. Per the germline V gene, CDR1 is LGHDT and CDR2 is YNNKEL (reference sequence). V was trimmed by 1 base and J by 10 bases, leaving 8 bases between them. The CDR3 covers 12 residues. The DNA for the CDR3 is TGTGCCAGCAGCCAAGTAACTCGAGAGCAGTTCTTC. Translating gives CASSQVTREQFF.

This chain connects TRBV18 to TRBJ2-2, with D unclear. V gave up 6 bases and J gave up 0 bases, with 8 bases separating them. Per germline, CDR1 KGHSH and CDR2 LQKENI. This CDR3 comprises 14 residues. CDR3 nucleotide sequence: TGTGCCAGCTCGAGCACCGCGAACACCGGGGAGCTGTTTTTT. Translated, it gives CASSSTANTGELFF.

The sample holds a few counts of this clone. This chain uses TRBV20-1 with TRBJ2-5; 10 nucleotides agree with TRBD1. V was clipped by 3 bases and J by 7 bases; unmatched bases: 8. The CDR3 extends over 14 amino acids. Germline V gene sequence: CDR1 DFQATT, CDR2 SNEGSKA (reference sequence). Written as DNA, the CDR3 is TGCAGTGCTAGTGAGGACAGGGGGACGGGGACCCAGTACTTC. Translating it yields CSASEDRGTGTQYF.

The CDR3 coding sequence is TGTGCCATTACGACTGGGGCTAGCGGGAGTTACGAGCAGTACTTC. Protein product: CAITTGASGSYEQYF. This rearrangement joins TRBV28 to TRBJ2-7; 10 positions match TRBD2. Germline V CDR1 and CDR2: MDHEN, SYDVKM. After removal of 10 bases from V and 4 bases from J, the junction contained 13 bases not matched to a gene. The CDR3 length is 15 residues.

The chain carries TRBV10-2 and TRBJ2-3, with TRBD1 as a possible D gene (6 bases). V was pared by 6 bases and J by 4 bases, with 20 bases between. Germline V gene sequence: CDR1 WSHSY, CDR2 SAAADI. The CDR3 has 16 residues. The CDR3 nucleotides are TGCGCCAGCAGGGCGACGGGACAAGAGAAATCAGATACGCAGTATTTT. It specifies CASRATGQEKSDTQYF.

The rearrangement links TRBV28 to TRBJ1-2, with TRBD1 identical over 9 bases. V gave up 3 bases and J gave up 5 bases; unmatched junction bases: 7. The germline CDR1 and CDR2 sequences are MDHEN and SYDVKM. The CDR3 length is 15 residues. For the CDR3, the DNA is TGTGCCAGCAGTTTGGGGGACAGGGTTGGATATGGCTACACCTTC. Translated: CASSLGDRVGYGYTF.

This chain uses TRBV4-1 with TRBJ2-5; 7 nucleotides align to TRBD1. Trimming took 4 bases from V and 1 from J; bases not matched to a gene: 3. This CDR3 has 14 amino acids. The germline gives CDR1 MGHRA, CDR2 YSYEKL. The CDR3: CASSRTGAQETQYF. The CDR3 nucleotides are TGCGCCAGCAGCCGCACAGGGGCCCAAGAGACCCAGTACTTC.

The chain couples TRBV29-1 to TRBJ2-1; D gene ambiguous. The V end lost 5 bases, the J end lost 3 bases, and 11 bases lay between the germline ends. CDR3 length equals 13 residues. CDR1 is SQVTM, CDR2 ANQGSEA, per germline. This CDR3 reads CSVQRTDYNEQFF. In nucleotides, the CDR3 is TGCAGCGTTCAACGGACGGACTACAATGAGCAGTTCTTC.

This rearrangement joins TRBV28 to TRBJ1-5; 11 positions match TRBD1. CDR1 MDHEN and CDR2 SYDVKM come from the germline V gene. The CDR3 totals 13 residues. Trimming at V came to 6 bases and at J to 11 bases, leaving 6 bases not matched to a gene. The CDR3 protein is CASRADRGLAQHF. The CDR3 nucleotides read TGTGCCAGCAGGGCGGACAGGGGGCTGGCCCAGCATTTT.

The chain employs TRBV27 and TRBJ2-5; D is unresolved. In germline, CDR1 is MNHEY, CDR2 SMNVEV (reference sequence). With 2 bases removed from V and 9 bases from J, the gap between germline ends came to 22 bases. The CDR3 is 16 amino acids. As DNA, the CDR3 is TGTGCCAGCAGTTTACTATCGGCAGGCCATACGGAAGCCCAGTACTTC. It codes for CASSLLSAGHTEAQYF.

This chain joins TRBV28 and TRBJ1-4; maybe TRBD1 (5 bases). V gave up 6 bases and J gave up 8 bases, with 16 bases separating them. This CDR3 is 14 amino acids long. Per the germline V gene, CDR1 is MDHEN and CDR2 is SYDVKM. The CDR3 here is CASSPWSEGEKLFF. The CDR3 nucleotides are TGTGCCAGCAGCCCCTGGTCGGAGGGGGAAAAACTGTTTTTT.

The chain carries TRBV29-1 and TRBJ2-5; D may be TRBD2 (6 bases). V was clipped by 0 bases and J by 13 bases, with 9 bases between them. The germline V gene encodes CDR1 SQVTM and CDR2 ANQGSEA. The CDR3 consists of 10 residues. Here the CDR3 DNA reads TGCAGCGTTGAAGAGGGACTCATGTACTTC. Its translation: CSVEEGLMYF.

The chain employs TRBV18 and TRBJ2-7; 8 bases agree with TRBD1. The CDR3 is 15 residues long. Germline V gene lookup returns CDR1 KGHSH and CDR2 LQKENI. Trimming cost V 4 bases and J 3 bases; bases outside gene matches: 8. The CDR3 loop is CASSRTGSMDYEQYF. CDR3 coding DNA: TGTGCCAGCTCACGGACAGGGAGCATGGACTACGAGCAGTACTTC.

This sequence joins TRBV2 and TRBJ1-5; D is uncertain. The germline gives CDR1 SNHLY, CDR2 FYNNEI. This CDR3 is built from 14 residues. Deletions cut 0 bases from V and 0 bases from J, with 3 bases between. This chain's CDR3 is CASSEAYSNQPQHF. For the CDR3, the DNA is TGTGCCAGCAGTGAAGCGTATAGCAATCAGCCCCAGCATTTT. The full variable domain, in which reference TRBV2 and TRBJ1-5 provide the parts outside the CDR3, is EPEVTQTPSHQVTQMGQEVILRCVPISNHLYFYWYRQILGQKVEFLVSFYNNEISEKSEIFDDQFSVERPDGSNFTLKIRSTKLEDSAMYFCASSEAYSNQPQHFGDGTRLSIL.

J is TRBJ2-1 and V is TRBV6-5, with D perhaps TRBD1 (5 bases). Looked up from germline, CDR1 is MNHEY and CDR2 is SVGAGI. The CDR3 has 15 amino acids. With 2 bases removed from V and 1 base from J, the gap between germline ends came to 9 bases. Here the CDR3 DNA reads TGTGCCAGCAGTTACAGGGGCCGGTCCTACAATGAGCAGTTCTTC. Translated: CASSYRGRSYNEQFF.

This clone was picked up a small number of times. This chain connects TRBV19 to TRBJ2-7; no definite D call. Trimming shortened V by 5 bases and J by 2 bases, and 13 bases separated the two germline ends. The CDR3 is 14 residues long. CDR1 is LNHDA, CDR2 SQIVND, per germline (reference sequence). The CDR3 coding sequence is TGTGCCAGTAGTGGTATGGGCAGTCCCTACGAGCAGTACTTC. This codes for CASSGMGSPYEQYF.

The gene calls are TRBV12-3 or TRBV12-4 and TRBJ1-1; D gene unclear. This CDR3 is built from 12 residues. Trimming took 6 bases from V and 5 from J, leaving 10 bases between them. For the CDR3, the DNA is TGTGCCAGCAGATCTACAGTGACTGAAGCTTTCTTT. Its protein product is CASRSTVTEAFF.

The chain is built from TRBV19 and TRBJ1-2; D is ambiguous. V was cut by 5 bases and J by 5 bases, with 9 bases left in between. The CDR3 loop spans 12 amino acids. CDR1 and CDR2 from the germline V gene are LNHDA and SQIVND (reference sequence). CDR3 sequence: CASSEGGYGYTF. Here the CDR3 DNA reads TGTGCCAGTAGTGAGGGAGGTTATGGCTACACCTTC.